These 14 T cell receptor beta chains were all obtained from the same sample, sequenced in a study of Graves' ophthalmopathy and Graves' hyperthyroidism. RNA transcripts were the source from which TCR beta CDR3 regions were amplified. First-round RT-PCR used HTBI primers; second-round multiplex PCR followed. TCRdb itself ran the multiplex PCR reads through MiXCR, one entry per CDR3 protein. In the table there are 240,000 or so distinct CDR3 sequences, around 45% of which are singletons. Sequences were obtained from peripheral blood. The receptors come from an adult man with Graves' ophthalmopathy.

The V gene is TRBV6-6, the J gene TRBJ2-7; D may be TRBD1 (5 bases). The germline V and J ends were trimmed by 2 bases and 0 bases, with 14 bases remaining between them. Germline V gene lookup returns CDR1 MNHNY and CDR2 SVGAGI (reference sequence). The CDR3 length is 16 residues. CDR3 protein: CASSYTAGKGSYEQYF. Written as DNA, the CDR3 is TGTGCCAGCAGTTACACGGCAGGGAAAGGCTCCTACGAGCAGTACTTC.

The chain uses TRBV7-9 and TRBJ2-2; 9 bases fit TRBD2. The CDR3 is 15 residues long. CDR1 is SEHNR, CDR2 FQNEAQ, per germline (reference sequence). Trimming at V came to 3 bases and at J to 3 bases, leaving 2 bases not matched to a gene. The CDR3 here is CASSLASGDTGELFF. CDR3 nucleotide sequence: TGTGCCAGCAGCTTGGCTAGCGGGGACACCGGGGAGCTGTTTTTT.

This clonotype has a handful of counts. The chain uses TRBV10-3 and TRBJ2-7, with TRBD2 as a possible D gene (5 bases). In germline, CDR1 is ENHRY, CDR2 SYGVKD. This CDR3 is 15 amino acids long. Trimming cost V 4 bases and J 3 bases, with 16 bases left between them. Here the CDR3 DNA reads TGTGCCATCAGTGGAGAGGGTGGGCAACACTACGAGCAGTACTTC. It is translated as CAISGEGGQHYEQYF.

The rearrangement links TRBV9 to TRBJ1-1; TRBD1 might be the D (5 bases). Trimming removed 4 bases at V and 11 bases at J, with 12 bases between. The CDR3 spans 11 residues. CDR1 SGDLS and CDR2 YYNGEE come from the germline V gene. CDR3 protein: CASSHGQTAFF. DNA of the CDR3: TGTGCCAGCAGCCACGGACAAACGGCTTTCTTT.

The rearrangement links TRBV20-1 to TRBJ1-2, with TRBD1 identical over 7 bases. The junction had 5 bases not matched to a gene; V was cut back by 3 bases and J by 4 bases. CDR1 and CDR2 from the germline V gene are DFQATT and SNEGSKA (reference sequence). This CDR3 is built from 13 residues. The CDR3 nucleotides are TGCAGTGCTAGGAAGGGGGCGATCTATGGCTACACCTTC. This encodes CSARKGAIYGYTF.

This chain uses TRBV20-1 with TRBJ2-7; TRBD2 agrees at 10 bases. This CDR3 region has 13 residues. Per germline, CDR1 DFQATT and CDR2 SNEGSKA (reference sequence). The trim removed 6 bases at V and 0 bases at J, leaving 2 bases unmatched. The CDR3 protein is CSALAGASYEQYF. The CDR3 bases are TGCAGTGCCCTAGCGGGGGCCTCCTACGAGCAGTACTTC.

Comment on this clonotype: One junction end disagrees with the germline gene, perhaps due to a read error. The chain links TRBV3-1 to TRBJ1-2, with D hard to call. This CDR3 contains 15 residues. The germline CDR1 and CDR2 sequences are LGHDT and YNNKEL (reference sequence). The CDR3, as DNA: TGTGCCAGCAGCCAAGGGACGGTGAGTCCCTATGGCTACGCCTTC. Translating gives CASSQGTVSPYGYAF.

The chain joins TRBV12-3 or TRBV12-4 to TRBJ2-5; 11 positions match TRBD2. Trimming removed 2 bases from V and 5 bases from J; junction bases left unmatched: 7. The CDR3 sequence is 16 residues long. In DNA form, the CDR3 reads TGTGCCAGCAGTTTACTAGCGGGGGGTACCCTGGAGACCCAGTACTTC. This encodes CASSLLAGGTLETQYF.

This rearrangement joins TRBV19 to TRBJ2-3; tentatively, D is TRBD2 (6 bases). Germline CDR1 reads LNHDA; CDR2 reads SQIVND (reference sequence). CDR3 length equals 12 residues. With 5 bases removed from V and 10 bases from J, the gap between germline ends came to 13 bases. CDR3 loop: CASSFGGVSQYF. In nucleotides, the CDR3 is TGTGCCAGTAGTTTCGGGGGTGTGTCGCAGTATTTT.

This chain uses TRBV29-1 with TRBJ2-3; 7 nucleotides line up with TRBD2. Germline lookup yields CDR1 SQVTM and CDR2 ANQGSEA. After removal of 8 bases from V and 0 bases from J, the junction contained 5 bases not matched to a gene. CDR3 length: 13 amino acids. CDR3: CSSSGASTDTQYF. CDR3 nucleotide sequence: TGCAGCTCGAGCGGGGCTAGCACAGATACGCAGTATTTT.

Regarding this clonotype: At one end, the junction sequence differs from germline, possibly due to a read error. V is TRBV9 and J is TRBJ1-6; maybe TRBD1 (5 bases). The CDR3 loop spans 14 amino acids. CDR1 and CDR2 from the germline V gene are SGDLS and YYNGEE. CDR3 DNA: TGCGCCAGCAGCGCCGGGGGGGGTGGTTCACCCCTCCACTTT. Protein sequence: CASSAGGGGSPLHF.

The DNA for the CDR3 is TGTGCCAGCAGCTTAGAAGGACAGGCAGCTTTCTTT. Translating it yields CASSLEGQAAFF. The chain links TRBV7-9 to TRBJ1-1; 7 bases fit TRBD1. The V segment lost 1 base and the J segment 10 bases; nucleotides outside the gene matches: 3. The CDR3 is 12 amino acids. Germline V lookup: CDR1 SEHNR, CDR2 FQNEAQ (reference sequence).

The rearrangement joins TRBV11-2 to TRBJ1-4; 9 nucleotides line up with TRBD1. CDR3 length: 15 amino acids. V gave up 8 bases and J gave up 5 bases; unmatched junction bases: 9. CDR1 and CDR2 from the germline V gene are SGHAT and FQNNGV. The CDR3 sequence is CASRDRGKSNEKLFF. The DNA of the CDR3 is TGTGCCAGCCGCGACAGGGGGAAGTCCAATGAAAAACTGTTTTTT. The complete variable domain, with remaining parts taken from reference TRBV11-2 and TRBJ1-4, reads EAGVAQSPRYKIIEKRQSVAFWCNPISGHATLYWYQQILGQGPKLLIQFQNNGVVDDSQLPKDRFSAERLKGVDSTLKIQPAKLEDSAVYLCASRDRGKSNEKLFFGSGTQLSVL.

Ten or more counts support this clonotype. The chain recombines TRBV10-3 with TRBJ2-7; maybe TRBD2 (6 bases). The germline V gene has CDR1 ENHRY and CDR2 SYGVKD. V was shortened by 8 bases and J by 7 bases, with 18 bases between the two germline ends. The CDR3 has 13 residues. The CDR3, as DNA: TGTGCCATCGCCCCTGGCGGGACCGATGAGCAGTACTTC. This gives the protein CAIAPGGTDEQYF.